This TCR beta chain was retrieved from a study of blood T cell repertoires in COVID-19. V was shortened by 2 bases and J by 12 bases, with 19 bases between the two germline ends. Germline V gene sequence: CDR1 WNHNN, CDR2 SYGVQD (reference sequence). The CDR3 spans 14 residues. The protocol was immunoSEQ multiplex PCR, while the TCRdb copy is restricted to in-frame clones and leaves out a portion. The sample carries 200,000 to 250,000 clones, 88% recorded once. This clone came up a few times. The V and J genes are TRBV10-1 and TRBJ1-1, with D perhaps TRBD1 (6 bases). The source is a woman aged 55-69 years with acute or convalescent COVID-19. The sample taken for sequencing was peripheral blood. The CDR3 region is CASSETGHRTGTFF. CDR3 coding DNA: TGCGCCAGCAGTGAGACGGGACACCGAACTGGGACTTTCTTT.